This TCR beta chain was retrieved from a study of control samples from healthy donors and cancer patients. The protocol was immunoSEQ multiplex PCR, while the TCRdb copy is restricted to in-frame clones and leaves out a portion. The sample records 140,000 or so clones, roughly 89% being singletons. The sequence was collected from a man aged 25 to 40 in good health. The sequenced sample consisted of blood.

The CDR3 bases are TGTGCCAGCTCACCCGTTGCAGATAGTGAAGCTTTCTTT. This gives the protein CASSPVADSEAFF. V is TRBV18 and J is TRBJ1-1; D gene unclear. This CDR3 is built from 13 residues. Germline assignment: CDR1 KGHSH and CDR2 LQKENI. With 3 bases removed from V and 7 bases from J, the gap between germline ends came to 12 bases.